Included here is one TCR beta chain sequence, with context. The target antigen is unknown. This entry is derived from a study of T cells in localized non-small cell lung cancer. The protocol was immunoSEQ multiplex PCR, while the TCRdb copy is restricted to in-frame clones and leaves out a portion. The data show tens of thousands of clones, approximately 87% seen once. CDR1 is SGHAT and CDR2 is FQNNGV in the germline V gene. This CDR3 has 14 residues. Trimming shortened V by 1 base and J by 2 bases, and 6 bases separated the two germline ends. Findings and limits, study-wide: In the blood, greater T cell density corresponded to longer overall survival. Turning up in adjacent lung were a median 57 of the top 100 tumor clones. Uninvolved adjacent lung showed peak T cell clonality, exceeding tumor. One tumor region alone was sequenced, and heterogeneity therefore remains possible.

This receptor was obtained from a male donor at least 60 years old with stage III squamous cell lung carcinoma. The source material was peripheral blood, sampled before any cancer treatment. The chain uses TRBV11-2 and TRBJ1-5; D is unclear. Written as DNA, the CDR3 is TGTGCCAGCAGCTTAGGGGCAGGCAATCAGCCCCAGCATTTT. This codes for CASSLGAGNQPQHF.